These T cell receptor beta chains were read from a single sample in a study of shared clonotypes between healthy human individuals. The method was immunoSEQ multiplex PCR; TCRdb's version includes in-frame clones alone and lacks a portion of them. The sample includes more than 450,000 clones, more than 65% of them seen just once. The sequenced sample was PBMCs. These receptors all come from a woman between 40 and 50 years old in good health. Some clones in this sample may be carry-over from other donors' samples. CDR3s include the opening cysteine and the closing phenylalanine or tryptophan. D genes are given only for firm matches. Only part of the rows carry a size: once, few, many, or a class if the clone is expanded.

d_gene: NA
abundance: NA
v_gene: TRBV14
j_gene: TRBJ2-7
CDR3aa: CASSQGSGETYEQYF
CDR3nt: TGTGCCAGCAGCCAAGGTTCCGGGGAAACCTACGAGCAGTACTTC

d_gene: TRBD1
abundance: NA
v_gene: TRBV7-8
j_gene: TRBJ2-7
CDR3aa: CASSFTGAEQYF
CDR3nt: TGTGCCAGCAGCTTTACAGGGGCCGAGCAGTACTTC

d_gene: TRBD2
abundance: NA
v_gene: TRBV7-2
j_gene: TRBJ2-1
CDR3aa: CASSLRRGRGGEQFF
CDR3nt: TGTGCCAGCAGCTTACGTCGCGGGAGGGGAGGGGAGCAGTTCTTC

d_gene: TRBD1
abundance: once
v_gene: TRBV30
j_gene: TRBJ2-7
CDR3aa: CAWRPQGDEQYF
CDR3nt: TGTGCCTGGAGACCACAGGGGGACGAGCAGTACTTC

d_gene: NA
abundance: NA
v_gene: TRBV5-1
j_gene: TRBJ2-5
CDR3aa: CASSPGQSGTQYF
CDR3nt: TGCGCCAGCAGCCCAGGACAGTCCGGGACCCAGTACTTC

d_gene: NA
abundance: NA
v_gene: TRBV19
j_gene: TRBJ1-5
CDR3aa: CASSIGSRANQPQHF
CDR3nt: TGTGCCAGTAGTATAGGTTCGAGGGCTAATCAGCCCCAGCATTTT

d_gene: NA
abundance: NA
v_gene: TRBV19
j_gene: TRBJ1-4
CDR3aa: CASSLNRQATNEKLFF
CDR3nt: TGTGCCAGTAGTCTGAACCGACAGGCGACTAATGAAAAACTGTTTTTT

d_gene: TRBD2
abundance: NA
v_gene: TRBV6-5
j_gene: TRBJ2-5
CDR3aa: CASHRTSGSRETQYF
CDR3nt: TGTGCCAGCCACCGGACTAGCGGGAGTAGAGAGACCCAGTACTTC

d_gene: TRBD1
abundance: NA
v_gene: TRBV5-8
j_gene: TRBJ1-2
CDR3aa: CASSRGQGAYGYTF
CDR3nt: TGTGCCAGCAGCCGCGGACAGGGGGCCTATGGCTACACCTTC

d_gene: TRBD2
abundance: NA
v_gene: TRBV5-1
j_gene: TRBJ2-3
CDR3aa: CASSPSGASTDTQYF
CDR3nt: TGCGCCAGCAGCCCGAGCGGGGCTAGCACAGATACGCAGTATTTT

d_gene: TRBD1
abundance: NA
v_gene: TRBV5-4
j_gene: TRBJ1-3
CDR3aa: CASSLGTGLFGNTIYF
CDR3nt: TGTGCCAGCAGCTTGGGGACAGGGTTGTTTGGAAACACCATATATTTT

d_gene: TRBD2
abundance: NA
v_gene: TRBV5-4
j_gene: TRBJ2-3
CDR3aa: CASSLVTSGTDTQYF
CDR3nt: TGTGCCAGCAGCTTGGTGACTAGCGGCACAGATACGCAGTATTTT

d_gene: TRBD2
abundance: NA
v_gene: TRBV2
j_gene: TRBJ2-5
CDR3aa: CASSVLRERTQYF
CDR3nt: TGTGCCAGCAGTGTGTTGCGGGAGAGGACCCAGTACTTC

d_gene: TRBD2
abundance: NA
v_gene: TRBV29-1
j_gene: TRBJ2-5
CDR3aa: CSAGAGDYETQYF
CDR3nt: TGCAGCGCGGGAGCGGGAGATTACGAGACCCAGTACTTC

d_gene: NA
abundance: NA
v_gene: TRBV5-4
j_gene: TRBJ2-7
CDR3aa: CASSQFAGPYEQYF
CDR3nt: TGCGCCAGCAGCCAATTTGCGGGGCCCTACGAGCAGTACTTC

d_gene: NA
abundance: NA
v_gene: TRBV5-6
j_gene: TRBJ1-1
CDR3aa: CASSLPGLNTEAFF
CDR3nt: TGTGCCAGCAGCTTGCCAGGATTGAACACTGAAGCTTTCTTT

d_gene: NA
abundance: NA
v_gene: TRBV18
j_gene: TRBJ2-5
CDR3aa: CASSSRGETQYF
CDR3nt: TGTGCCAGCTCATCACGCGGTGAGACCCAGTACTTC

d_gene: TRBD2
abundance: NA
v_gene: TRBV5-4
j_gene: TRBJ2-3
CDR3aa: CASSLPSGRTDTQYF
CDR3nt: TGTGCCAGCAGCTTGCCTAGCGGGAGGACAGATACGCAGTATTTT

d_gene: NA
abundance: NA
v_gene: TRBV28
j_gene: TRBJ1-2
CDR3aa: CASSLWGKGYTF
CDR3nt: TGTGCCAGCAGTTTATGGGGGAAGGGCTACACCTTC

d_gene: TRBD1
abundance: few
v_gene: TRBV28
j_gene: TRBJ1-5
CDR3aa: CASSRNTGVQPQHF
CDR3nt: TGTGCCAGCAGCCGAAATACAGGGGTTCAGCCCCAGCATTTT

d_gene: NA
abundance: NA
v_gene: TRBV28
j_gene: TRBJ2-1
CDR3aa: CASRREKLWSEQFF
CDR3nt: TGTGCCAGTAGGCGCGAGAAATTGTGGAGTGAGCAGTTCTTC

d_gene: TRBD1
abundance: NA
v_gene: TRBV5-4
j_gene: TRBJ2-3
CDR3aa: CASSMGQGTTDTQYF
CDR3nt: TGTGCCAGCAGCATGGGACAGGGGACTACAGATACGCAGTATTTT

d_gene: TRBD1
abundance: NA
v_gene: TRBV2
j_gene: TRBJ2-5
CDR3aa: CASSGLTGVGETQYF
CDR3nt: TGTGCCAGCAGTGGACTGACAGGGGTGGGGGAGACCCAGTACTTC

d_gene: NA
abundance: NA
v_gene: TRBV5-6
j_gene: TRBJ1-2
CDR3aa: CASSSSLDGRLYGYTF
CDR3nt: TGTGCCAGCAGCTCCTCCCTCGACGGCCGCCTCTATGGCTACACCTTC

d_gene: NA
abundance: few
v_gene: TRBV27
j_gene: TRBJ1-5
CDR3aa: CATSGNPPYGNQPQHF
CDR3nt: TGTGCCACCTCAGGGAACCCACCATATGGCAATCAGCCCCAGCATTTT

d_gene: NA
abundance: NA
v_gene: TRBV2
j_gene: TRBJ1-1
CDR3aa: CASSVGDGYTEAFF
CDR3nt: TGTGCCAGCAGTGTAGGGGACGGATACACTGAAGCTTTCTTT

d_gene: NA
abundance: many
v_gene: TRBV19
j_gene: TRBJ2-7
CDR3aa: CASSITPGGEQYF
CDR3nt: TGTGCCAGTAGTATAACGCCCGGGGGCGAGCAGTACTTC

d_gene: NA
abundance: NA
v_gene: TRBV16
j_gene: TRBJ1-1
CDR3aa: CASSQGGAGTEAFF
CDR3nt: TGTGCCAGCAGCCAGGGGGGGGCTGGGACTGAAGCTTTCTTT

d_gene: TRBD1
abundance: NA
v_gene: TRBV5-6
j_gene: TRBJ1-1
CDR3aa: CASSLGGATATEAFF
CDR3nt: TGTGCCAGCAGCTTAGGGGGCGCGACAGCCACTGAAGCTTTCTTT

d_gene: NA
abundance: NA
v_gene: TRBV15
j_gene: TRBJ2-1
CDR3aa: CATSRDWNEQFF
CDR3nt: TGTGCCACCAGCAGAGATTGGAATGAGCAGTTCTTC

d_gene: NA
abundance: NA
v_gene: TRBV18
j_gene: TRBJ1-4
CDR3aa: CASSPLYPLPNEKLFF
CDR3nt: TGTGCCAGCTCACCGCTCTATCCGCTGCCTAATGAAAAACTGTTTTTT

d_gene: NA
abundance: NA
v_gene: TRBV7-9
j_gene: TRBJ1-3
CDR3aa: CASSLRRRFHDFGNTIYF
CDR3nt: TGTGCCAGCAGCTTAAGAAGAAGGTTCCATGATTTCGGAAACACCATATATTTT

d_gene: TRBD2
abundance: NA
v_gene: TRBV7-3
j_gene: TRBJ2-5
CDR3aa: CASSFEGGPMVETQYF
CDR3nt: TGTGCCAGCAGCTTCGAGGGAGGGCCGATGGTAGAGACCCAGTACTTC

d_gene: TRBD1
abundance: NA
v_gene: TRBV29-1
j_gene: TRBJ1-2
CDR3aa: CSVEEPGQSYTF
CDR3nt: TGCAGCGTTGAAGAACCGGGACAGAGCTACACCTTC

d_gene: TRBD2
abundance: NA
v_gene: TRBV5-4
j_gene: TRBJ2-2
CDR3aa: CASSLGLAGGATGELFF
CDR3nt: TGTGCCAGCAGCTTGGGACTAGCGGGAGGGGCTACCGGGGAGCTGTTTTTT

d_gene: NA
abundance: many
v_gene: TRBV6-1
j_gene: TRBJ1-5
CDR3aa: CASSEDRYQPQHF
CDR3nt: TGTGCCAGCAGTGAGGACAGATATCAGCCCCAGCATTTT

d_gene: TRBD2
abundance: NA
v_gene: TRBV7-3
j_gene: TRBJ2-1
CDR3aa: CASSITSGRNNEQFF
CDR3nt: TGTGCCAGCAGCATCACTAGCGGGAGAAACAATGAGCAGTTCTTC

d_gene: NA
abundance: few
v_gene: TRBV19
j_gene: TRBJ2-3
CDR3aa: CASSIAGRLTDTQYF
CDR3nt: TGTGCCAGTAGTATAGCGGGCAGGCTCACAGATACGCAGTATTTT

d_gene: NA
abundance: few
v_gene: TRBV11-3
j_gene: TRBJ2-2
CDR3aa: CASSLGSNTGELFF
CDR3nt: TGTGCCAGCAGCTTAGGATCGAACACCGGGGAGCTGTTTTTT

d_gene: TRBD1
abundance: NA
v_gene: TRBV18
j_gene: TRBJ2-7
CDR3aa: CASSPPGTGVPYEQYF
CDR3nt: TGTGCCAGCTCACCTCCCGGGACAGGGGTCCCCTACGAGCAGTACTTC

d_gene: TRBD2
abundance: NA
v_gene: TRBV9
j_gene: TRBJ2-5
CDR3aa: CASSVGGLAGGETQYF
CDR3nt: TGTGCCAGCAGCGTAGGGGGACTAGCGGGAGGAGAGACCCAGTACTTC

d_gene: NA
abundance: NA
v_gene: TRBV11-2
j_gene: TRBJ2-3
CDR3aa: CASSLAPSDTQYF
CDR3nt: TGTGCCAGCAGCTTAGCTCCGTCGGATACGCAGTATTTT

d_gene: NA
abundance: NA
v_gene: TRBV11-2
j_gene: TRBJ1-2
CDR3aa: CASSLGTGTAHGYTF
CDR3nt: TGTGCCAGCAGCTTAGGTACCGGGACTGCTCATGGCTACACCTTC

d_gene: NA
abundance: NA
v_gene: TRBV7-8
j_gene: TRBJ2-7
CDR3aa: CASSQWWWTSVSVDYEQYF
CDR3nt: TGCGCCAGCAGCCAATGGTGGTGGACTTCGGTTTCCGTCGACTACGAGCAGTACTTC

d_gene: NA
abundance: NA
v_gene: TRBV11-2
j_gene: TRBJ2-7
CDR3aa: CASSLRDEQYF
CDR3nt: TGTGCCAGCAGCTTACGGGACGAGCAGTACTTC

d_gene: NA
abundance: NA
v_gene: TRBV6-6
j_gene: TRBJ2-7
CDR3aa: CASSPGRATYEQYF
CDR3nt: TGTGCCAGCAGTCCGGGACGGGCAACCTACGAGCAGTACTTC

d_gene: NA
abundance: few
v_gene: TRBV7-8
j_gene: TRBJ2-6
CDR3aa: CASSLGNAGANVLTF
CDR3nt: TGTGCCAGCAGCTTAGGGAATGCTGGGGCCAACGTCCTGACTTTC

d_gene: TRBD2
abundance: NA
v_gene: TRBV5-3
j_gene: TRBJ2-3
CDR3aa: CARSLGLATDTQYF
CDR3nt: TGTGCCAGAAGCTTGGGACTAGCGACAGATACGCAGTATTTT

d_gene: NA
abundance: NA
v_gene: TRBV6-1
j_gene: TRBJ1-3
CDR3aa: CASAPYWETGNTIYF
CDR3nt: TGTGCCAGCGCCCCTTATTGGGAGACTGGAAACACCATATATTTT

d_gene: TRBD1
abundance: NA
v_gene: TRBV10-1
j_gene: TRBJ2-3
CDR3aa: CASSGDRGSLTDTQYF
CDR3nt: TGCGCCAGCAGTGGAGACAGGGGGTCTCTAACAGATACGCAGTATTTT

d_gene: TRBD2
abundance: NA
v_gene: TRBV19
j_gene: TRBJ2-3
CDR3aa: CASQRTSGSDTQYF
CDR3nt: TGTGCCAGTCAAAGGACTAGCGGCTCAGATACGCAGTATTTT

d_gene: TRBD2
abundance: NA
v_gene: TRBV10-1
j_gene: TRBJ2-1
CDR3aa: CASSDPGLAGGNNEQFF
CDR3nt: TGCGCCAGCAGTGATCCGGGACTAGCGGGAGGGAATAATGAGCAGTTCTTC

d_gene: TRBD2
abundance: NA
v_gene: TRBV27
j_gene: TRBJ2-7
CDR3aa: CASSLWGLAGYEQYF
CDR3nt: TGTGCCAGCAGTTTATGGGGACTAGCGGGCTACGAGCAGTACTTC

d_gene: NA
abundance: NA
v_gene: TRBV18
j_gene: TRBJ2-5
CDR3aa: CASSLAGQSSETQYF
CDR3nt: TGTGCCAGCTCATTGGCAGGACAGTCCTCGGAGACCCAGTACTTC

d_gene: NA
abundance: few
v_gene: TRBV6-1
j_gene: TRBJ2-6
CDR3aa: CASSEDGRISGANVLTF
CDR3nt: TGTGCCAGCAGTGAAGATGGGAGGATCTCTGGGGCCAACGTCCTGACTTTC

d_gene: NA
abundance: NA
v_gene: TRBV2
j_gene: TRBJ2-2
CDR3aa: CASIGGPNTGELFF
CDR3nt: TGTGCCAGCATAGGAGGGCCGAACACCGGGGAGCTGTTTTTT

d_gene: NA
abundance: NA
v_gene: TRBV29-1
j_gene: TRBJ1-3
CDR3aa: CSVLKTELGNTIYF
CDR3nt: TGCAGCGTACTAAAGACAGAACTTGGAAACACCATATATTTT

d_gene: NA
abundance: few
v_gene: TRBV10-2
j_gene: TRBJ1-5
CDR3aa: CASSVSFQPQHF
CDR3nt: TGCGCCAGCAGTGTTAGCTTTCAGCCCCAGCATTTT